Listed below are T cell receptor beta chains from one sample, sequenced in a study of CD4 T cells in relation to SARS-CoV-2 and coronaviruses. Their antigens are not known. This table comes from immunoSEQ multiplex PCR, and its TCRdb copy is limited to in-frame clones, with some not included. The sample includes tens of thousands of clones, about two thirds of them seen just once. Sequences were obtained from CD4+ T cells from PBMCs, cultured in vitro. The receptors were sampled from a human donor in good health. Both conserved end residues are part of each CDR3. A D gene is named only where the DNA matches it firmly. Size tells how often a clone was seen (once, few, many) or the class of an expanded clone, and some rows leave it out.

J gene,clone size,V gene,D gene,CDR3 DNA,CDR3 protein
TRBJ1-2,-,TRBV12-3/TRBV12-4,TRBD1,TGTGCCAGCAGTAAGACGACAGGGTACGGCTACACCTTC,CASSKTTGYGYTF
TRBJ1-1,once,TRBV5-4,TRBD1,TGTGCCAGCAGCCGGGACAGGGGGCGAAACACTGAAGCTTTCTTT,CASSRDRGRNTEAFF
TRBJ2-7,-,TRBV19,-,TGTGCCAGTAGTCCCGGGGGCGGGATCGACGAGCAGTACTTC,CASSPGGGIDEQYF
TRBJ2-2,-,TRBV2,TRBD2,TGTGCCAGCAGTGTTAGCGGGGGGAACACCGGGGAGCTGTTTTTT,CASSVSGGNTGELFF
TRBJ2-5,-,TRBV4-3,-,TGCGCCAGCAGCCAGTACAAGGGGGGAGAGACCCAGTACTTC,CASSQYKGGETQYF
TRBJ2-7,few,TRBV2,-,TGTGCCAGCAGTGATGACCCGGGATCCTACGAGCAGTACTTC,CASSDDPGSYEQYF
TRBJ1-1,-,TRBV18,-,TGTGCCAGCTCACCACCGGTCAGAGCCACTGAAGCTTTCTTT,CASSPPVRATEAFF
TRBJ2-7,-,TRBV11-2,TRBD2,TGTGCCAGCAGCTTAGTCTACACTAGCGGGGTGGAGCAGTACTTC,CASSLVYTSGVEQYF
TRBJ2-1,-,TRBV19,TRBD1,TGTGCCAGTAGTTACCCACTAACGGGACAGGGGTACAATGAGCAGTTCTTC,CASSYPLTGQGYNEQFF
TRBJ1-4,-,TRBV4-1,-,TGCGCCAGCTCCGCCCGGGGTTCTACTAATGAAAAACTGTTTTTT,CASSARGSTNEKLFF
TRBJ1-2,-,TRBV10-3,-,TGTGCCATCAGTGAGTCTAGGGGAGGCGATAACTATGGCTACACCTTC,CAISESRGGDNYGYTF
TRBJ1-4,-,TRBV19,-,TGTGCCAGTAGTATCAAACAGGGAAGAAATCCTGAAAAACTGTTTTTT,CASSIKQGRNPEKLFF
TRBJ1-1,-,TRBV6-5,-,TGTGCCAGCAGTTACTCGAAGGGGGGATACACTGAAGCTTTCTTT,CASSYSKGGYTEAFF
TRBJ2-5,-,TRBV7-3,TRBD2,TGTGCCAGCAGCCCGCGGGGGGACTTCCAAGAGACCCAGTACTTC,CASSPRGDFQETQYF
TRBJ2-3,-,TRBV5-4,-,TGTGCCAGCAGCCCCAGCACAGATACGCAGTATTTT,CASSPSTDTQYF
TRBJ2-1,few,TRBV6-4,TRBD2,TGTGCCAGCAGCCAAGAACATAGCGGGGGGGTTCATGAGCAGTTCTTC,CASSQEHSGGVHEQFF
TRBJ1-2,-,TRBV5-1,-,TGCGCCAGCAGCTTGGGTGCTGGGCAGGTCTATGGCTACACCTTC,CASSLGAGQVYGYTF
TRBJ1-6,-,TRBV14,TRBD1,TGTGCCAGCAGCCCCCACGGACAGGGGAATTCACCCCTCCACTTT,CASSPHGQGNSPLHF
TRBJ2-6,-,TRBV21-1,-,TGTGCCAGCAACCAATCCCCGACGGGGGGTGGGGCCAACGTCCTGACTTTC,CASNQSPTGGGANVLTF
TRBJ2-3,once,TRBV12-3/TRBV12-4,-,TGTGCCAGCAGTTGGTTAGCAACAGATACGCAGTATTTT,CASSWLATDTQYF
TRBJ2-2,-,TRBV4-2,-,TGTGCCAGCAGCCAAGGCGGGGGCCAGAACACCGGGGAGCTGTTTTTT,CASSQGGGQNTGELFF
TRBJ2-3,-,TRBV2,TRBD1,TGTGCCAGCAGCGACAGGGGGGGAGATACGCAGTATTTT,CASSDRGGDTQYF
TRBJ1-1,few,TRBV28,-,TGTGCCAGCAGCAGGGGCACTGAAGCTTTCTTT,CASSRGTEAFF
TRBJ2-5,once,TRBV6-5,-,TGTGCCAGCACGAGAGGGGGGTATCGAGAGACCCAGTACTTC,CASTRGGYRETQYF
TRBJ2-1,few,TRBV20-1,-,TGCAGTGCTAGTGTTCGGGGCTGGTTCGATGAGCAGTTCTTC,CSASVRGWFDEQFF
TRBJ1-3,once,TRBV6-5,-,TGTGCCAGCAGTTACTCGATCGGAAACACCATATATTTT,CASSYSIGNTIYF
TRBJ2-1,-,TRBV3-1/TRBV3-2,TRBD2,TGTGCCAGCAGCCCAATAGCGGGTGACCACAATGAGCAGTTCTTC,CASSPIAGDHNEQFF
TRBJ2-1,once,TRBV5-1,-,TGCGCCAGCAGCTTGGGTCTAGCGTACTCCTACAATGAGCAGTTCTTC,CASSLGLAYSYNEQFF
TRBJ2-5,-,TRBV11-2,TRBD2,TGTGCCAGCACCATAGGGAGCGGGGGGGGGTCAGAGACCCAGTACTTC,CASTIGSGGGSETQYF
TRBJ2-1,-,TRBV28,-,TGTGCCAGCAGTCCTAATGGGCCGGTACACAATGAGCAGTTCTTC,CASSPNGPVHNEQFF
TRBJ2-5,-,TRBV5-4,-,TGTGCCAGCAGCCAATATCGAGGGCGGGAGACCCAGTACTTC,CASSQYRGRETQYF
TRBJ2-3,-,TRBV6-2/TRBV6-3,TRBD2,TGTGCCAGCAGTTACTATTCTAGCGGGAGCCCAGATACGCAGTATTTT,CASSYYSSGSPDTQYF
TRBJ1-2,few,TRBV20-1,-,TGCAGTGCTAAGGGACAAAGGGTCTACACCTTC,CSAKGQRVYTF
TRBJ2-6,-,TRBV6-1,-,TGTGCCAGCAGTGCCCGGGACGGACGCTCTGGGGCCAACGTCCTGACTTTC,CASSARDGRSGANVLTF
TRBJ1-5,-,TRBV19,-,TGTGCCAGTAGTTGGAGGGACGAAATCGGCCAGCCCCAGCATTTT,CASSWRDEIGQPQHF
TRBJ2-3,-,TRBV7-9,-,TGTGCCAGCAGCTTACGCGGGGAAAACACAGATACGCAGTATTTT,CASSLRGENTDTQYF
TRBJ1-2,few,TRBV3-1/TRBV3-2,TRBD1,TGTGCCAGCAGCCACGGGACAGTTGGCTACACCTTC,CASSHGTVGYTF
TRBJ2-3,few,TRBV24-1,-,TGTGCCACCAGTGGGCCTGGGGTAGAAGATACGCAGTATTTT,CATSGPGVEDTQYF